This T cell receptor beta chain was recovered during a study of blood T cell repertoires in COVID-19. The overall study: The origin of the acute and convalescent COVID-19 samples was the United States, Italy and Spain.

J was trimmed by 6 bases and V by 2 bases; bases with no gene match: 4. The CDR3 extends over 16 amino acids. CDR1 is SNHLY, CDR2 FYNNEI, per germline. Per the authors' pipeline: Estimation of nucleated cell counts was performed using reference gene primer amplification. Produced via immunoSEQ multiplex PCR; TCRdb's table is partial and in-frame only. V and J calls plus clone size are reproduced from that table; the DNA served to infer D and trimming. The top ten clones hold roughly 4.5% of a sample with some 130,000 clones, around 83% of them seen once. The origin of this receptor is a human donor in a cohort sampled during active COVID-19. Sequencing was carried out using peripheral blood. This sequence joins TRBV2 and TRBJ1-6; 10 bases agree with TRBD1. The CDR3 loop is CASSEPRTGGNSPLHF. The CDR3 region has the DNA TGTGCCAGCAGTGAACCCCGGACAGGGGGTAATTCACCCCTCCACTTT. The full variable domain, completed using reference TRBV2 and TRBJ1-6, is EPEVTQTPSHQVTQMGQEVILRCVPISNHLYFYWYRQILGQKVEFLVSFYNNEISEKSEIFDDQFSVERPDGSNFTLKIRSTKLEDSAMYFCASSEPRTGGNSPLHFGNGTRLTVT.